What follows are 20 T cell receptor beta chains derived from one specimen sequenced in a study of T-cell memory formation after mild COVID-19. TCRdb re-called the 5' RACE reads through MiXCR, storing one row per CDR3 protein. The data show fewer than 400,000 distinct CDR3 sequences, 10% to 15% seen once. Sequences were obtained from PBMCs or a T cell subset sorted from them (not recorded which). The receptors were sampled from a young man who had mild COVID-19 (a few samples of this study predate the infection). Cell type and time point are not known.

This clonotype was picked up a small number of times. The chain has TRBV12-3 or TRBV12-4 and TRBJ2-7, with 10 bases lining up with TRBD1. Trimming cost V 3 bases and J 5 bases; bases outside gene matches: 4. The CDR3 spans 14 residues. DNA for the CDR3: TGTGCCAGCAGTTTTGGGACAGGGGCCCACGAGCAGTACTTC. Its protein is CASSFGTGAHEQYF.

The V call is TRBV2, the J call TRBJ2-3, with D unresolved. Germline CDR1 SNHLY, CDR2 FYNNEI. The CDR3 runs 13 residues. Between the trimmed V and J ends, which lost 8 bases and 5 bases, there was a span of 14 bases. CDR3 nucleotides: TGTGCCAGCGTTGGTAGGGCCAGAGATACGCAGTATTTT. Translated: CASVGRARDTQYF.

This clonotype has at least ten counts. The chain has TRBV11-2 and TRBJ2-1; D is possibly TRBD2 (5 bases). The germline CDR1 and CDR2 sequences are SGHAT and FQNNGV. V lost 7 bases and J lost 9, with 10 bases in between. This CDR3 spans 11 amino acids. CDR3 in amino acids: CASTQLGEQFF. DNA for the CDR3: TGTGCCAGCACCCAACTAGGTGAGCAGTTCTTC.

This clonotype was picked up one time. The chain joins TRBV4-3 to TRBJ1-4, with D tentatively TRBD1 (5 bases). The length of the CDR3 is 16 residues. With 4 bases removed from V and 10 bases from J, the gap between germline ends came to 22 bases. Per the germline V gene, CDR1 is LGHNA and CDR2 is YSLEER. The CDR3 reads CASSPREVQGRGKLFF. Written as DNA, the CDR3 is TGCGCCAGCAGCCCAAGAGAGGTGCAGGGTAGGGGAAAACTGTTTTTT.

The rearrangement links TRBV24-1 to TRBJ2-2; D is ambiguous. Germline CDR1 KGHDR, CDR2 SFDVKD. Trimming pared 4 bases from V and 7 bases from J, leaving 9 bases between. The CDR3 sequence is 13 residues long. The CDR3 here is CATSDLGLGELFF. CDR3 nucleotides: TGTGCCACCAGTGACCTGGGCCTCGGGGAGCTGTTTTTT.

The chain employs TRBV28 and TRBJ1-2; perhaps TRBD1 as D (5 bases). Trimming pared 3 bases from V and 4 bases from J, leaving 15 bases between. The germline V gene has CDR1 MDHEN and CDR2 SYDVKM. This CDR3 has 15 amino acids. DNA for the CDR3: TGTGCCAGCAGTTTGGGGGGAGGGGCCGGCTATGGCTACACCTTC. Its translation: CASSLGGGAGYGYTF.

This clonotype was recorded a few times. V gene TRBV20-1 combines with J gene TRBJ1-1, with D unclear. This CDR3 comprises 12 residues. Trimming removed 1 base from V and 5 bases from J, with 8 bases in between. CDR1 and CDR2 from the germline V gene are DFQATT and SNEGSKA (reference sequence). The CDR3 protein is CSARVLRTEAFF. CDR3 DNA: TGCAGTGCTAGAGTTTTGAGGACTGAAGCTTTCTTT.

This clonotype was counted a few times. The rearrangement joins TRBV6-5 to TRBJ2-1, with 8 bases that match TRBD2. V gave up 3 bases and J gave up 3 bases; unmatched junction bases: 4. The CDR3 length is 15 residues. Per germline, CDR1 MNHEY and CDR2 SVGAGI. This chain's CDR3 is CASSYSSGVYNEQFF. In DNA, the CDR3 is TGTGCCAGCAGTTATAGTAGCGGGGTCTACAATGAGCAGTTCTTC.

The chain links TRBV7-9 to TRBJ2-5, with TRBD2 as a possible D gene (7 bases). V was pared by 3 bases and J by 3 bases, with 14 bases between. Germline V gene data show CDR1 as SEHNR and CDR2 as FQNEAQ (reference sequence). This CDR3 region has 15 residues. Here the CDR3 DNA reads TGTGCCAGCAGCTTTGGCACAGGGACTAAAGAGACCCAGTACTTC. Amino acids: CASSFGTGTKETQYF. The full variable domain, in which reference TRBV7-9 and TRBJ2-5 provide the parts outside the CDR3, is DTGVSQNPRHKITKRGQNVTFRCDPISEHNRLYWYRQTLGQGPEFLTYFQNEAQLEKSRLLSDRFSAERPKGSFSTLEIQRTEQGDSAMYLCASSFGTGTKETQYFGPGTRLLVL.

The chain uses TRBV4-3 and TRBJ2-7; weak D call: TRBD1 (5 bases). The length of the CDR3 is 17 residues. V shed 0 bases and J shed 1 base, with 16 bases lying between them. The V gene's germline CDR1 is LGHNA and CDR2 YSLEER. The CDR3 sequence: CASSQDPQATRSYEQYF. The CDR3, as DNA: TGCGCCAGCAGCCAAGACCCACAGGCAACGCGTTCCTACGAGCAGTACTTC.

V is TRBV4-3 and J is TRBJ2-1; 8 bases fit TRBD1. The ends lost 4 bases at V and 5 bases at J; junction bases unmatched: 10. The CDR3 sequence is 16 residues long. Germline CDR1 LGHNA, CDR2 YSLEER. DNA of the CDR3: TGCGCCAGCAGCCTAAGGGTCAGGGGGCCAGACAATGAGCAGTTCTTC. Translation: CASSLRVRGPDNEQFF.

This chain uses TRBV11-2 with TRBJ2-7, with a tentative D call TRBD1 (6 bases). The V and J ends lost 0 bases and 4 bases respectively, with 10 bases between them. This CDR3 comprises 14 residues. Looked up from germline, CDR1 is SGHAT and CDR2 is FQNNGV. The CDR3: CASSLDRGVYEQYV. The CDR3 DNA sequence: TGTGCCAGCAGCTTAGACAGGGGAGTGTACGAGCAGTACGTC.

The chain recombines TRBV7-2 with TRBJ2-7; perhaps TRBD1 as D (6 bases). Germline values: CDR1 SGHTA, CDR2 FQGNSA. The CDR3 consists of 15 residues. Trimming left V 2 bases short and J 7 bases short, with 18 bases between. The CDR3 nucleotides read TGTGCCAGCAGCTTATCGCCCGGACAGACTGCGGAGCAGTACGTC. Amino acids: CASSLSPGQTAEQYV.

The table lists this clonotype with a few counts. The rearrangement uses TRBV5-1 and TRBJ2-7, with 13 nucleotides matching TRBD2. J gave up 3 bases and V 4 bases, and 4 bases lay outside the gene matches. Germline V CDR1 and CDR2: SGHRS, YFSETQ. The CDR3 extends over 15 amino acids. The CDR3 DNA reads TGCGCCAGCAGCCGAGGGACTAGCGGGAACTACGAGCAGTACTTC. It yields the protein CASSRGTSGNYEQYF.

V and J are TRBV2 and TRBJ1-2; the D is unclear. In germline, CDR1 is SNHLY, CDR2 FYNNEI. With 5 bases removed from V and 4 bases from J, the gap between germline ends came to 14 bases. This CDR3 spans 14 amino acids. CDR3 DNA: TGTGCCAGCAGTACCGGCAGGCCCTTCTATGGCTACACCTTC. Encoded protein: CASSTGRPFYGYTF.

This rearrangement joins TRBV7-8 to TRBJ2-7; D ambiguous. CDR3 size: 12 residues. Trimming pared 3 bases from V and 3 bases from J, leaving 6 bases between. Per germline, CDR1 SGHVS and CDR2 FQNEAQ. CDR3 DNA sequence: TGTGCCAGCAGCTTCGTCGGCTACGAGCAGTACTTC. This encodes CASSFVGYEQYF. Based on the CDR3 plus reference TRBV7-8 and TRBJ2-7, the full variable domain is GAGVSQSPRYKVAKRGQDVALRCDPISGHVSLFWYQQALGQGPEFLTYFQNEAQLDKSGLPSDRFFAERPEGSVSTLKIQRTQQEDSAVYLCASSFVGYEQYFGPGTRLTVT.

The CDR3 DNA reads as TGTGCCAGCAGCTTAGGGGGACGGGCCTACGAGCAGTACGTC. Translating it yields CASSLGGRAYEQYV. This chain links TRBV11-2 with TRBJ2-7; D may match TRBD1 or TRBD2 (5 bases each). Germline V gives CDR1 SGHAT, CDR2 FQNNGV. Trimming took 1 base from V and 2 from J, leaving 9 bases between them. The CDR3 is 14 residues long.

The rearrangement links TRBV5-5 to TRBJ2-1; TRBD1 is a possible D gene (5 bases). Germline values: CDR1 SGHKS, CDR2 YYEKEE (reference sequence). The V end was cut by 0 bases, the J end by 9 bases, with 16 bases between. The CDR3 runs to 15 residues. The CDR3 DNA sequence: TGTGCCAGCAGCTTGGCCGTAACAGTTCAGGGTGAGCAGTTCTTC. Encoded protein: CASSLAVTVQGEQFF.

The V gene is TRBV10-3, the J gene TRBJ1-2, with unresolved D. Germline-derived CDR1 and CDR2 are ENHRY and SYGVKD. The CDR3 length is 15 residues. The V and J ends lost 0 bases and 5 bases respectively, with 13 bases between them. CDR3 amino acids: CAISESAEQAYGYTF. The CDR3 nucleotides are TGTGCCATCAGTGAGTCGGCAGAACAAGCTTATGGCTACACCTTC.

A few counts support this clonotype. The chain employs TRBV7-6 and TRBJ2-3, with D perhaps matching TRBD1 (5 bases). The CDR3 length is 16 residues. CDR1 is SGHVS and CDR2 is FNYEAQ in the germline V gene. V was cut by 3 bases and J by 0 bases, with 13 bases left in between. CDR3 region: CASSFPAGPSTDTQYF. The CDR3 DNA sequence: TGTGCCAGCAGCTTCCCGGCAGGGCCCAGCACAGATACGCAGTATTTT.